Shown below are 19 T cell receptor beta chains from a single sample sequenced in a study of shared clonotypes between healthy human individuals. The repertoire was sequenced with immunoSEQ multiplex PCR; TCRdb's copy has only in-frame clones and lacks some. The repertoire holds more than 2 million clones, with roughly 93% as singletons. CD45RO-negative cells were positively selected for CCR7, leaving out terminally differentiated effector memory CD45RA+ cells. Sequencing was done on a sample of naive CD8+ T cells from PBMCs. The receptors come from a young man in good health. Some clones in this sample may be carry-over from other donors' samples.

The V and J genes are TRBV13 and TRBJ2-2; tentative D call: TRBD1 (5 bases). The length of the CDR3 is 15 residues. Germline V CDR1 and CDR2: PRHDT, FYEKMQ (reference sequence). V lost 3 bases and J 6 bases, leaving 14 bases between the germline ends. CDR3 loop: CASSFPGLAPGELFF. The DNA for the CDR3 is TGTGCCAGCAGCTTCCCAGGGTTGGCGCCCGGGGAGCTGTTTTTT.

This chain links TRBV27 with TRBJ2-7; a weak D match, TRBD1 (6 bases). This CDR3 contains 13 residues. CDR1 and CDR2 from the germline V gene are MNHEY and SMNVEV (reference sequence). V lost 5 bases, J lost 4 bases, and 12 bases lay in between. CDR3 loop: CASSQGTAYEQYF. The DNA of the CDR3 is TGTGCCAGCAGTCAGGGGACCGCATACGAGCAGTACTTC.

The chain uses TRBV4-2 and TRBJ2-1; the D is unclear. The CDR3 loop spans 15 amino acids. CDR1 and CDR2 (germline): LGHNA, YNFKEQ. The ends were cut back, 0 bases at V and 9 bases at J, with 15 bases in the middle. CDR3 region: CASSQESPALSEQFF. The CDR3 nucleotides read TGTGCCAGCAGCCAAGAGTCTCCAGCTTTGAGTGAGCAGTTCTTC.

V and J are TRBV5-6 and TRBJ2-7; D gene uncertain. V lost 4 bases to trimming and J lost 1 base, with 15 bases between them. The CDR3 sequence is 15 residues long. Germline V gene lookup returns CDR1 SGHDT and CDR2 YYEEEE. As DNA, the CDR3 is TGTGCCAGCAGCCCCAGCCTCGGAAGGTCCTACGAGCAGTACTTC. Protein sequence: CASSPSLGRSYEQYF.

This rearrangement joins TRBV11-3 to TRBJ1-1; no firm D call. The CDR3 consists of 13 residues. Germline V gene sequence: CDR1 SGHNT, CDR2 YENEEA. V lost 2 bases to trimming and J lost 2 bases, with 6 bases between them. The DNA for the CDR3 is TGTGCCAGCAGCTTAATTCCCAACACTGAAGCTTTCTTT. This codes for CASSLIPNTEAFF.

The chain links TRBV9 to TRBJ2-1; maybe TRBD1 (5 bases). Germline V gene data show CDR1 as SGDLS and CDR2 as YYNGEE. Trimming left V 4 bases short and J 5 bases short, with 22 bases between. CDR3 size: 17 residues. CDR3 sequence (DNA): TGTGCCAGCAGCCAGACCCAGATGGGCTGGGGCCACAATGAGCAGTTCTTC. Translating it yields CASSQTQMGWGHNEQFF.

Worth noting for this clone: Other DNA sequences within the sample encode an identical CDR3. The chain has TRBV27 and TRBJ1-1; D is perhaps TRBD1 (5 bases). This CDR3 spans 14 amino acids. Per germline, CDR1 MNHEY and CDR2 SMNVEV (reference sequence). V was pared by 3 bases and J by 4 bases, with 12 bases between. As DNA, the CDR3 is TGTGCCAGCAGTTTTTGGGGCGGAGGCACTGAAGCTTTCTTT. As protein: CASSFWGGGTEAFF.

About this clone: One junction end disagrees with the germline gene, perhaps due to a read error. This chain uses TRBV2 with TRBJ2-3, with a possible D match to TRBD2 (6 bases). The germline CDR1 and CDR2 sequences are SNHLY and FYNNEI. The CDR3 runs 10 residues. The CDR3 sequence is CAEFGGGHHF. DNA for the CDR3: TGTGCCGAATTTGGGGGAGGACACCATTTT. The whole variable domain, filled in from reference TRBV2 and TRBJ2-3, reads EPEVTQTPSHQVTQMGQEVILRCVPISNHLYFYWYRQILGQKVEFLVSFYNNEISEKSEIFDDQFSVERPDGSNFTLKIRSTKLEDSAMYFCAEFGGGHHFGPGTRLTVL.

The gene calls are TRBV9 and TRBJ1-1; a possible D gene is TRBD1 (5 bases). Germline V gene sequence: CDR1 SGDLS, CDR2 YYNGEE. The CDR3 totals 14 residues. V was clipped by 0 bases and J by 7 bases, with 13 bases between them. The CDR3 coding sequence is TGTGCCAGCAGCGTAGAAAGGACGGGACTTGAAGCTTTCTTT. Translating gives CASSVERTGLEAFF.

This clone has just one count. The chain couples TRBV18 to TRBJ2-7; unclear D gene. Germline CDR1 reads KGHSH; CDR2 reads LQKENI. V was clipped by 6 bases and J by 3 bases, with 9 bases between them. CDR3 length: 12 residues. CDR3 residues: CASSYSDYEQYF. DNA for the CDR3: TGTGCCAGCTCGTACAGCGACTACGAGCAGTACTTC.

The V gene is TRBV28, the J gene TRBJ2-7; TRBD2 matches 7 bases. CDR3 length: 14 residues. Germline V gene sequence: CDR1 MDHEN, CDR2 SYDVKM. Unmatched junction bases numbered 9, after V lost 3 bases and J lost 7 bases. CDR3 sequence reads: CASSFSGWDYEQYF. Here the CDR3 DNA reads TGTGCCAGCAGTTTTAGTGGTTGGGACTATGAGCAGTACTTC.

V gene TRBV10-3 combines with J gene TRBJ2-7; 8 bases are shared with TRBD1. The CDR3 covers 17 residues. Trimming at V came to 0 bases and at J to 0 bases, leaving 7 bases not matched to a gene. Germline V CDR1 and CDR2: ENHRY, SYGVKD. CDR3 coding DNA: TGTGCCATCAGTGAGTCTTTCGCAGGGGGCATCTCCTACGAGCAGTACTTC. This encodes CAISESFAGGISYEQYF.

This CDR3 reads CASSLERDETQYF. CDR3 DNA sequence: TGTGCCAGCAGCTTAGAGCGGGACGAGACCCAGTACTTC. This chain joins TRBV7-9 and TRBJ2-5, with TRBD2 matching 7 bases. CDR1 is SEHNR, CDR2 FQNEAQ, per germline (reference sequence). V lost 1 base, J lost 5 bases, and 1 base stayed unmatched. The CDR3 is made up of 13 amino acids.

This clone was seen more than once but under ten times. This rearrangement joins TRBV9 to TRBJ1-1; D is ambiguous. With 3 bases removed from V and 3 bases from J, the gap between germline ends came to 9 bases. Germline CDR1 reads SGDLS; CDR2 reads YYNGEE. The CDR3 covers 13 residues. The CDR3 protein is CASSAHGDTEAFF. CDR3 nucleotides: TGTGCCAGCAGCGCCCACGGCGACACTGAAGCTTTCTTT.

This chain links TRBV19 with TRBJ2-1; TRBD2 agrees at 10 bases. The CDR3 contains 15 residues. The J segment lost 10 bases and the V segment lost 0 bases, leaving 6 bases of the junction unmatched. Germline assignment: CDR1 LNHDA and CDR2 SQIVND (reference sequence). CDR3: CASSIDELAGTEQFF. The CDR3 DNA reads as TGTGCCAGTAGTATAGATGAACTAGCGGGAACAGAGCAGTTCTTC.

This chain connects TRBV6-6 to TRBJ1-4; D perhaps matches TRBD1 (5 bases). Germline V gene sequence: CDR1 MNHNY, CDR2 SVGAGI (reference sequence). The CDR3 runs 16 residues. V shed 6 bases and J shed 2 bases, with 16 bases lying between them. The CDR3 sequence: CASSLTRGATNEKLFF. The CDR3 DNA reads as TGTGCCAGCAGCCTGACACGAGGGGCGACTAATGAAAAACTGTTTTTT.

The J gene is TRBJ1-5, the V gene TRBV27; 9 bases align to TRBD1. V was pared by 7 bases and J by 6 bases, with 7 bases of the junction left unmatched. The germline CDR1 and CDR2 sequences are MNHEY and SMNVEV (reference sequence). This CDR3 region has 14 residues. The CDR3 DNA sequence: TGTGCCAGCAAAGGACAGGGGTTTAGTCAGCCCCAGCATTTT. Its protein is CASKGQGFSQPQHF.

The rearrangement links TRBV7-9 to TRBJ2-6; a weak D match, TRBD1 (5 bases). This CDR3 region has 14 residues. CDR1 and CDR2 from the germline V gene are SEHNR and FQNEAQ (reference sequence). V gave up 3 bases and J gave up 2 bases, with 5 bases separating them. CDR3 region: CASSFRAGANVLTF. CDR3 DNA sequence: TGTGCCAGCAGCTTCAGGGCTGGGGCCAACGTCCTGACTTTC.

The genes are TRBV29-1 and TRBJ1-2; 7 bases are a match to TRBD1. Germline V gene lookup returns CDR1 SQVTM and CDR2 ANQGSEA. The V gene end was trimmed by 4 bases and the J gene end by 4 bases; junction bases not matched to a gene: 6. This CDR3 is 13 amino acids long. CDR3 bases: TGCAGCGTTGGAACCGGGACAGCCTATGGCTACACCTTC. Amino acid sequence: CSVGTGTAYGYTF.